This T cell receptor (beta chain) was identified in a study of cytomegalovirus exposure and HLA in healthy donors. About the research overall: Later, an analysis reported that the 120 or so validation repertoires had used the same platform as the approximately 660 first-cohort repertoires. Overall study findings and caveats: Investigators reported about 160 TCR beta chains as tied to cytomegalovirus. Reported performance of the classifier showed diagnosis of cytomegalovirus status with high specificity and sensitivity. That first-cohort TCR clusters tended to co-occur in the 90 to 150 validation repertoires was found in a later analysis.

Sequencing was performed with immunoSEQ multiplex PCR; in TCRdb, only in-frame clones are kept and a portion is missing. The sample records about 92,000 clones, around 93% being singletons. Germline-derived CDR1 and CDR2 are MNHEY and SMNVEV (reference sequence). The length of the CDR3 is 16 residues. Trimming left V 1 base short and J 2 bases short, with 14 bases between. Of note for this clone: Its cognate antigen is unknown.

This chain links TRBV27 with TRBJ1-1, with D unresolved. The receptor's source is a woman in her twenties or thirties in good health and CMV-seropositive. Sequenced material: PBMCs. CDR3 protein: CASSLLGPEGNTEAFF. CDR3 coding DNA: TGTGCCAGCAGTTTATTGGGCCCGGAGGGCAACACTGAAGCTTTCTTT.